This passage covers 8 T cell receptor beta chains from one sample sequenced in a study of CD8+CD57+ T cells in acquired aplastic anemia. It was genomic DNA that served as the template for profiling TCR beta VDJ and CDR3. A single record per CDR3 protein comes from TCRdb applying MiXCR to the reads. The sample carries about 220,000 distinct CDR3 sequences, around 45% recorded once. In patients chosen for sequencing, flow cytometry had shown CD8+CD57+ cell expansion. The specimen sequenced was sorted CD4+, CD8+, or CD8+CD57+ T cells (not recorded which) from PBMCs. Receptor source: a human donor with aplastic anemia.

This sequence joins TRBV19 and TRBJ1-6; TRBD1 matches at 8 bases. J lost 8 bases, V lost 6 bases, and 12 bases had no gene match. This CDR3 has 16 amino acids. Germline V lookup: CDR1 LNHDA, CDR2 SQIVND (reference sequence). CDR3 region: CASSRLTPRGHSPLHF. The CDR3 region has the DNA TGTGCCAGTAGCCGCCTAACCCCCAGGGGGCATTCACCCCTCCACTTT.

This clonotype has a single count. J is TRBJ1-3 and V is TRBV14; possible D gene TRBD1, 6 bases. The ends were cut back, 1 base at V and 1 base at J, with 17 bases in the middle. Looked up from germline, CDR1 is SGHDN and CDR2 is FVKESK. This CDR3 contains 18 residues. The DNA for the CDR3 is TGTGCCAGCAGCCAAGTTCCGGGCAGGGGTCTTTCTGGAAACACCATATATTTT. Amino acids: CASSQVPGRGLSGNTIYF.

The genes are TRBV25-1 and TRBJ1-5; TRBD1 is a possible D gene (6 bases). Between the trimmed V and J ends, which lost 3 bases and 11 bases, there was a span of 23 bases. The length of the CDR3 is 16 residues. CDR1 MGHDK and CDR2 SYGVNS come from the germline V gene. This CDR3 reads CASSDHRGGGVGAQHF. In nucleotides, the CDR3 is TGTGCCAGCAGTGACCATCGGGGGGGCGGCGTCGGGGCCCAGCATTTT.

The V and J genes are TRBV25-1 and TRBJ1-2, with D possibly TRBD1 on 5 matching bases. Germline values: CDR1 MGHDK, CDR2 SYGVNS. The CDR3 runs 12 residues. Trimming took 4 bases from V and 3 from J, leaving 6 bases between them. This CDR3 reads CASSGQYYGYTF. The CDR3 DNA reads TGTGCCAGCAGTGGACAGTACTATGGCTACACCTTC.

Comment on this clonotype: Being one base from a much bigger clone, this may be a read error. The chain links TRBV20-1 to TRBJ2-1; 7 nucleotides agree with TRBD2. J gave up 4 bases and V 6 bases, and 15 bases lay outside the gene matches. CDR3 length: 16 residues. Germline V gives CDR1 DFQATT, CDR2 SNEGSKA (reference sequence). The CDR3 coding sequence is TGCAGTGCAATAACCTCTAGCGGAGAACCGTACAATGAGCAGTTCTTC. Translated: CSAITSSGEPYNEQFF.

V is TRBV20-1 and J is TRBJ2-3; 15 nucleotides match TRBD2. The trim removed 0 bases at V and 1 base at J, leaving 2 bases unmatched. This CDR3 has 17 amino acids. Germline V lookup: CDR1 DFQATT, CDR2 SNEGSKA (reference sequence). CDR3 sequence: CSARDGTSGGCTDTQYF. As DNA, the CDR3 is TGCAGTGCTAGAGATGGGACTAGCGGGGGGTGCACAGATACGCAGTATTTT.

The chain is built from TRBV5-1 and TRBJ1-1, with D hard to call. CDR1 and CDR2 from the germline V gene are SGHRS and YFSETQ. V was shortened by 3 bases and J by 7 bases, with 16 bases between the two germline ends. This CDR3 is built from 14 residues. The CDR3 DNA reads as TGCGCCAGCAGCTCTAGTGGACCGAGGATTGAAGCTTTCTTT. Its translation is CASSSSGPRIEAFF.

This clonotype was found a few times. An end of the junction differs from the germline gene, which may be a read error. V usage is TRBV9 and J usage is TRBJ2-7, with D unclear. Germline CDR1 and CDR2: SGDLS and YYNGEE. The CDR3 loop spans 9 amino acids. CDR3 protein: CASAYEQYF. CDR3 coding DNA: TGCGCCAGCGCCTACGAGCAGTACTTC. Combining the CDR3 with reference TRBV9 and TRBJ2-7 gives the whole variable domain DSGVTQTPKHLITATGQRVTLRCSPRSGDLSVYWYQQSLDQGLQFLIQYYNGEERAKGNILERFSAQQFPDLHSELNLSSLELGDSALYFCASAYEQYFGPGTRLTVT.